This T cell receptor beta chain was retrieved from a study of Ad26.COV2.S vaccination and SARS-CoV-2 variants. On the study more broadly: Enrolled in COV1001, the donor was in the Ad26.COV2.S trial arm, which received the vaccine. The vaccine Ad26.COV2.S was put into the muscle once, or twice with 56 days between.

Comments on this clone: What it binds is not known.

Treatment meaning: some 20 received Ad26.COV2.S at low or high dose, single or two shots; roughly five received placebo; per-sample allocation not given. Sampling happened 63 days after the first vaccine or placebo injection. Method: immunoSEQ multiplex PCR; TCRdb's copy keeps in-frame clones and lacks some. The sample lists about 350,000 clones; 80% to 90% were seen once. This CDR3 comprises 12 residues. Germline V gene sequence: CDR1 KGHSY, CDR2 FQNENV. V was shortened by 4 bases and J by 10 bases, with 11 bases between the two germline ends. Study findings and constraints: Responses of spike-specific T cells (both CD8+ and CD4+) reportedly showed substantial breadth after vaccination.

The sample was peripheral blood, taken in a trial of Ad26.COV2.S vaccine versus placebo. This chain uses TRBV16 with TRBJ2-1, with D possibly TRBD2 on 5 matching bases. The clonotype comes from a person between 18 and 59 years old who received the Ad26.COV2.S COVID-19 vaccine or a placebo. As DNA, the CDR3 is TGTGCCAGCAGCCTGCCGACGGGGGAGCAGTTCTTC. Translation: CASSLPTGEQFF.